The next 28 T cell receptor beta chains were all read from a single sample in a study of blood T cell repertoires in COVID-19. Libraries were prepared by immunoSEQ multiplex PCR; TCRdb keeps only in-frame clonotypes and omits some of them. Counted here are 50,000 to 80,000 clones, approximately 90% occurring once; the ten biggest clones make up around 10%. The sample was PBMCs or T cells enriched from blood (not recorded which). The receptor source for this set is a woman aged 40 to 50 who had recovered from COVID-19.

This chain joins TRBV7-8 and TRBJ1-1, with TRBD1 as a possible D gene (6 bases). Trimming took 0 bases from V and 5 from J, leaving 13 bases between them. The CDR3 runs to 15 residues. Germline V gene lookup returns CDR1 SGHVS and CDR2 FQNEAQ. In DNA, the CDR3 is TGTGCCAGCAGCTTAGCGCCCAGGGGAGGGACTGAAGCTTTCTTT. It specifies CASSLAPRGGTEAFF.

The chain is built from TRBV4-1 and TRBJ1-5; D is uncertain. This CDR3 spans 14 amino acids. Germline V gene data show CDR1 as MGHRA and CDR2 as YSYEKL. The V and J ends lost 2 bases and 1 base respectively, with 6 bases between them. The CDR3 spells CASSQLRSNQPQHF. CDR3 DNA: TGCGCCAGCAGCCAATTGCGCAGCAATCAGCCCCAGCATTTT.

V and J are TRBV27 and TRBJ2-3, with TRBD1 matching 9 bases. Germline CDR1 and CDR2: MNHEY and SMNVEV (reference sequence). V gave up 2 bases and J gave up 3 bases; unmatched junction bases: 3. This CDR3 has 15 amino acids. The CDR3 region is CASSLTGTGTDTQYF. The DNA for the CDR3 is TGTGCCAGCAGTTTAACCGGGACAGGGACAGATACGCAGTATTTT.

The chain couples TRBV3-1 (or the pseudogene TRBV3-2) to TRBJ1-1; D unresolved. Deletions cut 1 base from V and 1 base from J, with 7 bases between. Germline loops: CDR1 LGHDT, CDR2 YNNKEL (reference sequence). CDR3 length: 14 amino acids. CDR3 coding DNA: TGTGCCAGCAGCCAAGGGGCTGGGAACACTGAAGCTTTCTTT. Protein: CASSQGAGNTEAFF.

The chain couples TRBV27 to TRBJ2-1; 7 nucleotides match TRBD1. Germline assignment: CDR1 MNHEY and CDR2 SMNVEV (reference sequence). The CDR3 covers 15 residues. After removal of 3 bases from V and 8 bases from J, the junction contained 10 bases not matched to a gene. CDR3 DNA sequence: TGTGCCAGCAGTTTTAAAGGGGGCGCTAGAGATGAGCAGTTCTTC. Translation: CASSFKGGARDEQFF.

The V and J genes are TRBV12-5 and TRBJ2-7, with 8 positions matching TRBD2. This CDR3 has 15 amino acids. V lost 5 bases to trimming and J lost 6 bases; unmatched junction nucleotides: 12. Per germline, CDR1 LGHNT and CDR2 FRNRAP. This CDR3 reads CASGRQTGGAGEQYF. Written as DNA, the CDR3 is TGTGCTAGTGGTCGTCAAACCGGGGGGGCCGGCGAGCAGTACTTC.

The chain combines TRBV12-5 with TRBJ2-7; maybe TRBD1 (6 bases). Germline V gene lookup returns CDR1 LGHNT and CDR2 FRNRAP. Trimming pared 0 bases from V and 0 bases from J, leaving 15 bases between. The CDR3 length is 17 residues. CDR3 nucleotides: TGTGCTAGTGGTTTGGTACGGGGAGACAGGAGCTCCTACGAGCAGTACTTC. Encoded protein: CASGLVRGDRSSYEQYF.

The chain joins TRBV27 to TRBJ2-7, with D perhaps TRBD2 (6 bases). V shed 9 bases and J shed 5 bases, with 14 bases lying between them. The CDR3 has 12 amino acids. The germline V gene encodes CDR1 MNHEY and CDR2 SMNVEV (reference sequence). CDR3: CASFTSKHEQYF. In nucleotides, the CDR3 is TGTGCCAGTTTTACTAGCAAGCACGAGCAGTACTTC.

This clone showed up just once. The chain is built from TRBV6-5 and TRBJ2-2; 9 bases map to TRBD2. The length of the CDR3 is 14 residues. Germline V gives CDR1 MNHEY, CDR2 SVGAGI. Trimming took 8 bases from V and 6 from J; bases not matched to a gene: 7. Here the CDR3 DNA reads TGTGCCAGCGGGGCGGGGGGGCCCCCCGGGGAGCTGTTTTTT. Encoded protein: CASGAGGPPGELFF.

V gene TRBV5-6 combines with J gene TRBJ2-1; TRBD2 matches 9 bases. The CDR3 sequence is 12 residues long. Trimming cost V 2 bases and J 10 bases; bases outside gene matches: 1. The germline CDR1 and CDR2 sequences are SGHDT and YYEEEE. The CDR3 nucleotides read TGTGCCAGCAGCTTCGGACTAGCGGAGCAGTTCTTC. Amino acid sequence: CASSFGLAEQFF.

The chain's CDR3 is CSVGDRDTEAFF. The CDR3 DNA reads TGCAGCGTTGGAGACAGGGACACTGAAGCTTTCTTT. The rearrangement links TRBV29-1 to TRBJ1-1; 7 bases fit TRBD1. J gave up 3 bases and V 4 bases, and 2 bases lay outside the gene matches. This CDR3 has 12 residues. Looked up from germline, CDR1 is SQVTM and CDR2 is ANQGSEA.

The chain is built from TRBV9 and TRBJ1-2; no definite D call. CDR1 SGDLS and CDR2 YYNGEE come from the germline V gene. CDR3 length: 15 residues. With 0 bases removed from V and 7 bases from J, the gap between germline ends came to 16 bases. DNA of the CDR3: TGTGCCAGCAGCGTAGGGGCACTGGCTTCCTCTGGCTACACCTTC. Encoded protein: CASSVGALASSGYTF.

The V and J genes are TRBV11-2 and TRBJ1-3, with TRBD1 matching 7 bases. V lost 5 bases, J lost 3 bases, and 4 bases stayed unmatched. CDR1 and CDR2 (germline): SGHAT, FQNNGV. The CDR3 totals 14 residues. CDR3 amino acids: CASSTTGVGNTIYF. In nucleotides, the CDR3 is TGTGCCAGCAGCACCACAGGGGTTGGAAACACCATATATTTT.

This clone has just one count. Other DNA sequences in the sample encode the same CDR3. This chain links TRBV11-3 with TRBJ1-6, with D perhaps matching TRBD1 (6 bases). The ends were cut back, 3 bases at V and 6 bases at J, with 9 bases in the middle. The CDR3 has 14 amino acids. Germline CDR1 is SGHNT and CDR2 is YENEEA. DNA of the CDR3: TGTGCCAGCAGCTTGAACAGGGCTAATTCACCCCTCCACTTT. Protein sequence: CASSLNRANSPLHF.

The chain links TRBV5-1 to TRBJ2-2; tentative D call: TRBD2 (5 bases). Trimming left V 1 base short and J 7 bases short, with 11 bases between. Germline loops: CDR1 SGHRS, CDR2 YFSETQ. CDR3 length: 14 amino acids. The CDR3 coding sequence is TGCGCCAGCAGCTTGATGCTGGAGGTCGGGGAGCTGTTTTTT. Its translation: CASSLMLEVGELFF. Using reference TRBV5-1 and TRBJ2-2 for the parts outside the CDR3, the full variable domain is KAGVTQTPRYLIKTRGQQVTLSCSPISGHRSVSWYQQTPGQGLQFLFEYFSETQRNKGNFPGRFSGRQFSNSRSEMNVSTLELGDSALYLCASSLMLEVGELFFGEGSRLTVL.

The genes are TRBV18 and TRBJ2-7, with a weak D call TRBD2 (5 bases). The CDR3 has 18 amino acids. The V gene's germline CDR1 is KGHSH and CDR2 LQKENI. With 1 base removed from V and 0 bases from J, the gap between germline ends came to 19 bases. The CDR3 is CASSPLSVTGSTSYEQYF. CDR3 nucleotides: TGTGCCAGCTCACCACTTTCAGTAACGGGGTCAACCTCCTACGAGCAGTACTTC.

The chain recombines TRBV20-1 with TRBJ2-7, with D possibly being TRBD2 (5 bases). The V end lost 3 bases, the J end lost 4 bases, and 13 bases lay between the germline ends. Germline V gene lookup returns CDR1 DFQATT and CDR2 SNEGSKA (reference sequence). The length of the CDR3 is 13 residues. This chain's CDR3 is CSASSREPYEQYF. The DNA for the CDR3 is TGCAGTGCTAGTAGTAGGGAGCCTTACGAGCAGTACTTC.

V gene TRBV28 combines with J gene TRBJ1-5; D gene ambiguous. The V gene's germline CDR1 is MDHEN and CDR2 SYDVKM. The CDR3 has 14 amino acids. The V and J ends lost 7 bases and 0 bases respectively, with 10 bases between them. CDR3 nucleotide sequence: TGTGCCAGCATTCCGGGGTATAGCAATCAGCCCCAGCATTTT. Its translation: CASIPGYSNQPQHF.

This sequence joins TRBV9 and TRBJ2-2, with 11 positions matching TRBD2. Germline CDR1 is SGDLS and CDR2 is YYNGEE. The CDR3 has 16 residues. The V gene end was trimmed by 1 base and the J gene end by 1 base; junction bases not matched to a gene: 0. CDR3 amino acids: CASSVLAGGNTGELFF. The DNA of the CDR3 is TGTGCCAGCAGCGTACTAGCGGGGGGGAACACCGGGGAGCTGTTTTTT.

This clone has just one count. The rearrangement links TRBV27 to TRBJ1-2; D is undetermined. CDR3 size: 13 residues. CDR1 MNHEY and CDR2 SMNVEV come from the germline V gene (reference sequence). The V end lost 2 bases, the J end lost 8 bases, and 12 bases lay between the germline ends. For the CDR3, the DNA is TGTGCCAGCAGTTTAGAGATGGGGAGCGGCTACACCTTC. It yields the protein CASSLEMGSGYTF.

The chain joins TRBV6-2 or TRBV6-3 to TRBJ1-1, with D perhaps matching TRBD1 (6 bases). There are 16 residues in the CDR3. V was cut by 4 bases and J by 2 bases, with 17 bases left in between. Per the germline V gene, CDR1 is MNHEY and CDR2 is SVGEGT. The CDR3 sequence is CASSSTGTRRNTEAFF. CDR3 nucleotide sequence: TGTGCCAGCAGTTCCACCGGGACAAGGCGCAACACTGAAGCTTTCTTT.

V usage is TRBV12-5 and J usage is TRBJ2-2; tentatively, D is TRBD1 (5 bases). The CDR3 has 14 residues. Germline values: CDR1 LGHNT, CDR2 FRNRAP. With 7 bases removed from V and 6 bases from J, the gap between germline ends came to 15 bases. The CDR3, as DNA: TGTGCTAGTGCCTCAGGGTCTTACGCCGGGGAGCTGTTTTTT. Protein: CASASGSYAGELFF.

In its sample, this clone was seen once. Sequence at one end of the junction differs from germline and may be a read error. This chain uses TRBV7-6 with TRBJ2-7, with D tentatively TRBD1 (5 bases). This CDR3 contains 12 residues. Germline CDR1 reads SGHVS; CDR2 reads FNYEAQ. CDR3 bases: TGTGCCAGCAGCTTAGCCCAGGGCGAGCAGTACTTT. Encoded protein: CASSLAQGEQYF.

The genes are TRBV18 and TRBJ2-1; 9 nucleotides align to TRBD1. The V segment lost 0 bases and the J segment 3 bases; nucleotides outside the gene matches: 9. CDR3 length: 18 residues. CDR1 KGHSH and CDR2 LQKENI come from the germline V gene. The CDR3 sequence: CASSPPWEQGANYNEQFF. CDR3 coding DNA: TGTGCCAGCTCACCACCGTGGGAACAGGGGGCGAACTACAATGAGCAGTTCTTC.

This rearrangement joins TRBV27 to TRBJ1-1, with 7 bases lining up with TRBD1. Germline loops: CDR1 MNHEY, CDR2 SMNVEV (reference sequence). V trimming: 0 bases; J trimming: 6 bases; junction bases outside the gene matches: 4. This CDR3 contains 14 residues. In DNA, the CDR3 is TGTGCCAGCAGTTTATCGTGGAGGGGGCCTGAAGCTTTCTTT. Translated: CASSLSWRGPEAFF.

This clone has just one count. The chain combines TRBV28 with TRBJ1-3, with no clear D. Trimming shortened V by 3 bases and J by 12 bases, and 15 bases separated the two germline ends. CDR3 length: 13 residues. The germline gives CDR1 MDHEN, CDR2 SYDVKM. In DNA, the CDR3 is TGTGCCAGCAGTTTGGTCGCCCGGGTCGGCATATATTTT. It encodes CASSLVARVGIYF.

J is TRBJ1-2 and V is TRBV19; TRBD1 agrees at 7 bases. CDR1 and CDR2 (germline): LNHDA, SQIVND (reference sequence). Trimming removed 7 bases from V and 2 bases from J; junction bases left unmatched: 7. The CDR3 runs to 14 residues. This chain's CDR3 is CASIHRDRNYGYTF. Here the CDR3 DNA reads TGTGCCAGTATACACCGGGACAGAAACTATGGCTACACCTTC.

The chain carries TRBV15 and TRBJ2-7; possibly TRBD1 for D (6 bases). Germline CDR1 LNHNV, CDR2 YYDKDF (reference sequence). V lost 3 bases and J lost 2, with 8 bases in between. The CDR3 covers 13 residues. CDR3 residues: CATSRDSTYEQYF. DNA for the CDR3: TGTGCCACCAGCAGGGACAGCACCTACGAGCAGTACTTC.